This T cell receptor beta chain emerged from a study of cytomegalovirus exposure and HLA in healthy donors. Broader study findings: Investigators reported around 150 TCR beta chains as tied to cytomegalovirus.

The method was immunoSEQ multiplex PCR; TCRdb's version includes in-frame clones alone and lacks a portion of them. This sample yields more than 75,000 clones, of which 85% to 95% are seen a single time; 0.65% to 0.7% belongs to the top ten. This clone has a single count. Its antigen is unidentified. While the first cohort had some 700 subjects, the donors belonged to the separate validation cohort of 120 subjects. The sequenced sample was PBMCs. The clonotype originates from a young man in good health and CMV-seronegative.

CDR3 nucleotide sequence: TGTGCCAGCAGTTTCGCCGGGGACAGGGGGTGGGAGACCCAGTACTTC. Translated, it gives CASSFAGDRGWETQYF. This chain links TRBV27 with TRBJ2-5, with TRBD1 matching 11 bases. The V gene's germline CDR1 is MNHEY and CDR2 SMNVEV (reference sequence). The CDR3 is 16 amino acids. The J segment lost 5 bases and the V segment lost 3 bases, leaving 8 bases of the junction unmatched.